These 15 T cell receptor beta chains were all obtained from the same sample, sequenced in a study of glioma-infiltrating T cells after dendritic cell vaccination. Time point here: after dendritic cell vaccination, including at tumor progression/relapse. Only in-frame clones appear in the TCRdb table, and some are missing; sequencing was by immunoSEQ multiplex PCR. Of more than 70,000 clones listed, around 86% were seen once; the top ten hold approximately 2%. The sequencing here drew on blood, taken after dendritic cell vaccination. The receptor source for this set is a human donor with glioblastoma.

The rearrangement links TRBV14 to TRBJ1-5; D gene ambiguous. Germline V gene data show CDR1 as SGHDN and CDR2 as FVKESK. The CDR3 loop spans 13 amino acids. V dropped 0 bases and J dropped 6 bases, with 6 bases sitting between them. The DNA for the CDR3 is TGTGCCAGCAGCCAAGATCTTAGTCAGCCCCAGCATTTT. It is translated as CASSQDLSQPQHF.

The CDR3 sequence: CASSVDEGTGSYGNTIYF. The CDR3 DNA is TGTGCCAGCAGCGTAGATGAAGGGACAGGGTCGTATGGAAACACCATATATTTT. This chain uses TRBV9 with TRBJ1-3; the match to TRBD1 covers 9 bases. Germline V gene sequence: CDR1 SGDLS, CDR2 YYNGEE. Trimming removed 0 bases from V and 3 bases from J; junction bases left unmatched: 10. The CDR3 contains 18 residues.

The chain recombines TRBV7-2 with TRBJ1-1; a weak D match, TRBD1 (6 bases). The germline V gene has CDR1 SGHTA and CDR2 FQGNSA. Trimming cost V 5 bases and J 7 bases, with 17 bases left between them. CDR3 length: 14 amino acids. CDR3 region: CASSPWGGASEAFF. As DNA, the CDR3 is TGTGCCAGCAGCCCCTGGGGGGGGGCCAGTGAAGCTTTCTTT.

V and J are TRBV5-1 and TRBJ2-7; 10 nucleotides agree with TRBD2. After removal of 4 bases from V and 3 bases from J, the junction contained 10 bases not matched to a gene. The CDR3 sequence is 16 residues long. Germline values: CDR1 SGHRS, CDR2 YFSETQ. DNA of the CDR3: TGCGCCAGCAGCCCGACCGGACTAGCGGAAAACTACGAGCAGTACTTC. It encodes CASSPTGLAENYEQYF.

The J gene is TRBJ2-2, the V gene TRBV27, with 11 positions matching TRBD2. With 6 bases clipped from V and 0 bases from J, the junction kept 6 bases outside the gene matches. Germline CDR1 MNHEY, CDR2 SMNVEV (reference sequence). This CDR3 region has 17 residues. This CDR3 is CASRNSGRASNTGELFF. CDR3 in DNA: TGTGCCAGCAGGAATAGCGGGAGGGCCTCGAACACCGGGGAGCTGTTTTTT.

The chain has TRBV6-5 and TRBJ1-5; 8 bases are a match to TRBD1. In germline, CDR1 is MNHEY, CDR2 SVGAGI. The CDR3 is 15 residues long. V dropped 6 bases and J dropped 1; count of bases not matched to a gene: 5. CDR3 nucleotide sequence: TGTGCCAGCAGCTTCGACAGGGGCAGCAATCAGCCCCAGCATTTT. It yields the protein CASSFDRGSNQPQHF.

The V gene is TRBV5-1, the J gene TRBJ2-3, with TRBD2 identical over 12 bases. The V gene end was trimmed by 0 bases and the J gene end by 5 bases; junction bases not matched to a gene: 4. From germline, CDR1 is SGHRS and CDR2 YFSETQ. The CDR3 extends over 16 amino acids. CDR3 sequence reads: CASSLELAGGIDTQYF. DNA for the CDR3: TGCGCCAGCAGCTTGGAACTAGCGGGAGGTATAGATACGCAGTATTTT.

This clone was recorded once. The chain is built from TRBV11-3 and TRBJ2-7; 7 nucleotides line up with TRBD1. The CDR3 sequence is 14 residues long. The V gene's germline CDR1 is SGHNT and CDR2 YENEEA. J lost 4 bases, V lost 5 bases, and 8 bases had no gene match. CDR3 amino acids: CASSPRGGAYEQYF. The CDR3 DNA reads TGTGCCAGCAGCCCTAGAGGGGGCGCGTACGAGCAGTACTTC. Drawing the rest from reference TRBV11-3 and TRBJ2-7, the complete variable domain is EAGVVQSPRYKIIEKKQPVAFWCNPISGHNTLYWYLQNLGQGPELLIRYENEEAVDDSQLPKDRFSAERLKGVDSTLKIQPAELGDSAVYLCASSPRGGAYEQYFGPGTRLTVT.

The J gene is TRBJ2-3, the V gene TRBV10-3, with no clear D. Trimming removed 7 bases at V and 0 bases at J, with 14 bases between. The CDR3 runs to 15 residues. Per germline, CDR1 ENHRY and CDR2 SYGVKD. The CDR3 is CAIKSAEHSTDTQYF. DNA for the CDR3: TGTGCCATCAAGTCGGCGGAACATAGCACAGATACGCAGTATTTT.

DNA of the CDR3: TGCGCCAGCAGCTGGGGGGACATTCAGTACTTC. Protein sequence: CASSWGDIQYF. This chain links TRBV5-1 with TRBJ2-4, with D perhaps TRBD2 (6 bases). V dropped 3 bases and J dropped 8 bases, with 6 bases sitting between them. The CDR3 contains 11 residues. Germline-derived CDR1 and CDR2 are SGHRS and YFSETQ.

This chain joins TRBV28 and TRBJ2-7; 8 nucleotides line up with TRBD1. V gave up 8 bases and J gave up 3 bases; unmatched junction bases: 3. Germline V gives CDR1 MDHEN, CDR2 SYDVKM. The CDR3 runs 12 residues. CDR3 coding DNA: TGTGCCAGCGGACAGGGTTACTACGAGCAGTACTTC. It encodes CASGQGYYEQYF.

The gene calls are TRBV6-1 and TRBJ1-3; no firm D call. The V gene lost 6 bases and the J gene lost 0 bases, with 12 bases spanning the gap. The germline CDR1 and CDR2 sequences are MNHNS and SASEGT. The CDR3 totals 15 residues. CDR3 DNA: TGTGCCAGCAGCGCAGGAATCTTCTCTGGAAACACCATATATTTT. Translated, it gives CASSAGIFSGNTIYF.

CDR3 nucleotides: TGTGCCACCAGCAGTTCCGGGACACCTAGCAATCAGCCCCAGCATTTT. It codes for CATSSSGTPSNQPQHF. The rearrangement uses TRBV15 and TRBJ1-5, with D perhaps TRBD1 (6 bases). The germline V gene has CDR1 LNHNV and CDR2 YYDKDF (reference sequence). The CDR3 loop spans 16 amino acids. Between the trimmed V and J ends, which lost 3 bases and 0 bases, there was a span of 12 bases. The full variable domain, with the rest looked up from reference TRBV15 and TRBJ1-5, is DAMVIQNPRYQVTQFGKPVTLSCSQTLNHNVMYWYQQKSSQAPKLLFHYYDKDFNNEADTPDNFQSRRPNTSFCFLDIRSPGLGDTAMYLCATSSSGTPSNQPQHFGDGTRLSIL.

The table lists this clone with a count of one. The chain couples TRBV29-1 to TRBJ2-2; TRBD1 aligns across 10 bases. Germline lookup yields CDR1 SQVTM and CDR2 ANQGSEA. The CDR3 totals 15 residues. The junction had 4 bases not matched to a gene; V was cut back by 0 bases and J by 6 bases. The CDR3 DNA reads TGCAGCGTTGAAGATAGGGACAGGGGACCCGGGGAGCTGTTTTTT. This gives the protein CSVEDRDRGPGELFF.

This clone has a single count. The gene calls are TRBV10-3 and TRBJ2-7, with 11 nucleotides matching TRBD2. Trimming cost V 0 bases and J 1 base; bases outside gene matches: 11. Per germline, CDR1 ENHRY and CDR2 SYGVKD. The CDR3 totals 19 residues. The CDR3 nucleotides are TGTGCCATCAGTGAGTCCAGGACTAGCGGGCAAAACCCGTCCTACGAGCAGTACTTC. Amino acid sequence: CAISESRTSGQNPSYEQYF.